This T cell receptor (beta chain) stems from a study of blood T cell repertoires in COVID-19. Study-level background: In each case, the material was cDNA or gDNA derived from T cells, B-cell-depleted T cells, or PBMCs.

Authors' methods: Scientists estimated how many nucleated cells there were by amplifying reference gene primers. The repertoire was sequenced with immunoSEQ multiplex PCR; TCRdb's copy has only in-frame clones and lacks some. V, J and clone size reflect that table, while D and trimming were determined from the DNA. The table includes approximately 21,000 clones, about 93% detected once. The source is a human donor in a cohort sampled during active COVID-19. The sequencing input was peripheral blood.

CDR3 loop: CASSLNGYTDTQYF. The CDR3 DNA reads TGTGCCAGCAGTTTAAACGGGTACACAGATACGCAGTATTTT. This chain links TRBV27 with TRBJ2-3, with D unclear. Germline V gives CDR1 MNHEY, CDR2 SMNVEV (reference sequence). Trimming cost V 2 bases and J 2 bases, with 8 bases left between them. The CDR3 extends over 14 amino acids.